Shown below are 25 T cell receptor beta chains from a single sample sequenced in a study of TIL therapy for anti-PD-1-resistant metastatic lung cancer. The libraries were made with immunoSEQ v3. Method: immunoSEQ multiplex PCR; TCRdb's copy keeps in-frame clones and lacks some. The sample records more than 90,000 clones, about two thirds being singletons. Indicated time point: pre-treatment sample, taken before nivolumab and TIL therapy. Most excised metastases sampled were pleural nodules or supraclavicular lymph nodes. This material consisted of tumor tissue, taken at baseline. The receptors were sampled from a person aged 25-79 years with non-small cell lung cancer.

CDR3 DNA sequence: TGTGCCAGCAGCAGGAAAGGCCCCCATAATCAGCCCCAGCATTTT. This gives the protein CASSRKGPHNQPQHF. The gene calls are TRBV21-1 and TRBJ1-5. TRBV21-1 is tagged as a pseudogene. The CDR3 is made up of 15 amino acids.

The gene calls are TRBV19 and TRBJ1-5; D gene ambiguous. Germline CDR1 reads LNHDA; CDR2 reads SQIVND (reference sequence). V was clipped by 6 bases and J by 2 bases, with 11 bases between them. CDR3 length: 14 amino acids. The CDR3 loop is CASSIREGNQPQHF. In DNA form, the CDR3 reads TGTGCCAGTAGCATACGGGAGGGCAATCAGCCCCAGCATTTT.

The chain recombines TRBV14 with TRBJ2-1; D is perhaps TRBD2 (5 bases). V was shortened by 4 bases and J by 4 bases, with 17 bases between the two germline ends. Germline V lookup: CDR1 SGHDN, CDR2 FVKESK. The CDR3 is 16 amino acids. The CDR3 loop is CASSPTRGPSYNEQFF. CDR3 nucleotide sequence: TGTGCCAGCAGCCCTACTCGCGGGCCTTCGTACAATGAGCAGTTCTTC.

Here the CDR3 reads CASSWPKGQGGYGPETQYF. The CDR3 nucleotides are TGTGCCAGCAGTTGGCCAAAGGGACAGGGAGGTTATGGGCCCGAGACCCAGTACTTC. The chain is built from TRBV6-2 or TRBV6-3 and TRBJ2-5; 9 bases agree with TRBD1. Germline trimming cut 4 bases from V and 5 bases from J; bases unmatched to any gene: 20. The CDR3 is made up of 19 amino acids. Germline-derived CDR1 and CDR2 are MNHEY and SVGEGT.

This clone showed up just once. V usage is TRBV6-4 and J usage is TRBJ2-2; a possible D gene is TRBD1 (6 bases). V was shortened by 6 bases and J by 7 bases, with 18 bases between the two germline ends. Germline values: CDR1 MRHNA, CDR2 SNTAGT. The CDR3 is 15 residues long. CDR3 in DNA: TGTGCCAGCAGGAACGGTGGGCCCAGGGGCGGGGAGCTGTTTTTT. Protein: CASRNGGPRGGELFF.

This chain uses TRBV27 with TRBJ1-5; D uncertain. CDR3 size: 16 residues. Germline CDR1 reads MNHEY; CDR2 reads SMNVEV (reference sequence). V was cut by 2 bases and J by 2 bases, with 13 bases left in between. Here the CDR3 DNA reads TGTGCCAGCAGTTTAAAGTATCCAGGCGGCAATCAGCCCCAGCATTTT. Its protein is CASSLKYPGGNQPQHF.

The V gene is TRBV7-9, the J gene TRBJ2-5; D gene uncertain. CDR1 SEHNR and CDR2 FQNEAQ come from the germline V gene (reference sequence). The CDR3 spans 14 residues. V lost 8 bases and J 2 bases, leaving 15 bases between the germline ends. CDR3 region: CASRLSRGQETQYF. In DNA form, the CDR3 reads TGTGCCAGCCGATTGTCGCGAGGACAAGAGACCCAGTACTTC.

The sample holds a few counts of this clone. V and J are TRBV4-1 and TRBJ1-3; D may be TRBD1 (6 bases). From germline, CDR1 is MGHRA and CDR2 YSYEKL. Trimming removed 0 bases at V and 4 bases at J, with 13 bases between. This CDR3 has 16 amino acids. CDR3 region: CASSQETRTAGNTIYF. As DNA, the CDR3 is TGCGCCAGCAGCCAAGAGACGAGGACAGCAGGAAACACCATATATTTT.

This chain joins TRBV12-5 and TRBJ2-2, with TRBD2 matching 9 bases. The CDR3 loop spans 17 amino acids. The V segment lost 6 bases and the J segment 0 bases; nucleotides outside the gene matches: 8. Germline V lookup: CDR1 LGHNT, CDR2 FRNRAP. For the CDR3, the DNA is TGTGCTAGTGGCTTCTCAATAGCGGGAGCGAACACCGGGGAGCTGTTTTTT. It is translated as CASGFSIAGANTGELFF.

V and J are TRBV9 and TRBJ2-3, with TRBD2 matching 8 bases. The CDR3 loop spans 19 amino acids. Per the germline V gene, CDR1 is SGDLS and CDR2 is YYNGEE. V shed 2 bases, J shed 4 bases, and the junction held 18 bases outside the gene matches. In DNA form, the CDR3 reads TGTGCCAGCAGCGTTCCTAACGAGCGGGGGAATTGGGTCGCAGATACGCAGTATTTT. This translates into CASSVPNERGNWVADTQYF. Full variable domain (rest looked up from reference TRBV9 and TRBJ2-3): DSGVTQTPKHLITATGQRVTLRCSPRSGDLSVYWYQQSLDQGLQFLIQYYNGEERAKGNILERFSAQQFPDLHSELNLSSLELGDSALYFCASSVPNERGNWVADTQYFGPGTRLTVL.

The J gene is TRBJ2-6, the V gene TRBV5-3; 10 bases line up with TRBD1. TRBV5-3 counts as an open reading frame of uncertain function. CDR3 length: 19 amino acids. Germline trimming cut 4 bases from V and 2 bases from J; bases unmatched to any gene: 12. This CDR3 reads CARSEGPRDRGPGANVLTF. CDR3 DNA: TGTGCCAGAAGCGAGGGACCCCGGGACAGGGGACCTGGGGCCAACGTCCTGACTTTC.

The rearrangement uses TRBV28 and TRBJ2-7, with 10 positions matching TRBD1. Germline trimming cut 7 bases from V and 6 bases from J; bases unmatched to any gene: 12. Looked up from germline, CDR1 is MDHEN and CDR2 is SYDVKM. The CDR3 spans 15 residues. The CDR3 loop reads CASNGPGQGNPEQYF. CDR3 bases: TGTGCCAGCAACGGACCGGGACAGGGGAACCCCGAGCAGTACTTC.

Regarding this clone: Other nucleotide sequences in the sample specify the same CDR3. This chain links TRBV28 with TRBJ2-7; 11 bases are shared with TRBD2. Per germline, CDR1 MDHEN and CDR2 SYDVKM. CDR3 size: 15 residues. V lost 6 bases and J lost 4; bases outside the gene matches: 8. CDR3 sequence reads: CASSLGLAVTYEQYF. In nucleotides, the CDR3 is TGTGCCAGCAGCCTGGGACTAGCGGTCACGTACGAGCAGTACTTC.

The table lists this clone with a few counts. The chain couples TRBV29-1 to TRBJ1-1; no firm D call. The V gene lost 6 bases and the J gene lost 10 bases, with 6 bases spanning the gap. CDR3 length: 8 residues. The germline V gene encodes CDR1 SQVTM and CDR2 ANQGSEA. CDR3 residues: CSVSRAFF. The DNA for the CDR3 is TGCAGCGTCTCCCGAGCTTTCTTT. Full variable domain (outside the CDR3, taken from reference TRBV29-1 and TRBJ1-1): SAVISQKPSRDICQRGTSLTIQCQVDSQVTMMFWYRQQPGQSLTLIATANQGSEATYESGFVIDKFPISRPNLTFSTLTVSNMSPEDSSIYLCSVSRAFFGQGTRLTVV.

This clone was seen many times. This chain joins TRBV5-1 and TRBJ2-3; 11 bases map to TRBD2. Germline assignment: CDR1 SGHRS and CDR2 YFSETQ. CDR3 length: 15 amino acids. Trimming removed 9 bases from V and 1 base from J; junction bases left unmatched: 7. CDR3 sequence: CATSGRSDGTDTQYF. DNA for the CDR3: TGCGCCACTAGCGGGAGGAGTGACGGCACAGATACGCAGTATTTT.

This clone was detected only a few times. The J gene is TRBJ2-6, the V gene TRBV28, with D uncertain. With 9 bases removed from V and 2 bases from J, the gap between germline ends came to 11 bases. From germline, CDR1 is MDHEN and CDR2 SYDVKM. This CDR3 has 14 residues. The CDR3 DNA reads as TGTGCCAGTCTTAAGGCACCTGGGGCCAACGTCCTGACTTTC. Its protein is CASLKAPGANVLTF.

The table lists this clone with a few counts. The genes are TRBV14 and TRBJ2-7; D is perhaps TRBD2 (6 bases). Germline assignment: CDR1 SGHDN and CDR2 FVKESK. The CDR3 is 13 amino acids. The V gene lost 4 bases and the J gene lost 7 bases, with 14 bases spanning the gap. CDR3 loop: CASSLDLAGEQYF. The CDR3 nucleotides read TGTGCCAGCAGCCTAGACTTGGCGGGAGAGCAGTACTTC. The full variable domain, completed using reference TRBV14 and TRBJ2-7, is EAGVTQFPSHSVIEKGQTVTLRCDPISGHDNLYWYRRVMGKEIKFLLHFVKESKQDESGMPNNRFLAERTGGTYSTLKVQPAELEDSGVYFCASSLDLAGEQYFGPGTRLTVT.

V usage is TRBV7-8 and J usage is TRBJ2-2, with TRBD2 matching over 7 bases. The CDR3 consists of 16 residues. Germline CDR1 reads SGHVS; CDR2 reads FQNEAQ. V gave up 7 bases and J gave up 2 bases; unmatched junction bases: 10. CDR3 coding DNA: TGTGCCAGCATCCGGACTAGGGAATTCAACACCGGGGAGCTGTTTTTT. It is translated as CASIRTREFNTGELFF.

The chain uses TRBV7-8 and TRBJ2-1, with D possibly being TRBD2 (6 bases). V was cut by 4 bases and J by 4 bases, with 14 bases left in between. Germline V gives CDR1 SGHVS, CDR2 FQNEAQ. The CDR3 runs to 15 residues. CDR3: CASSSGAQAYNEQFF. In DNA, the CDR3 is TGTGCCAGCAGCTCGGGAGCACAGGCTTACAATGAGCAGTTCTTC.

J is TRBJ1-5 and V is TRBV7-9; D perhaps matches TRBD1 (5 bases). Germline V gives CDR1 SEHNR, CDR2 FQNEAQ (reference sequence). The CDR3 is 13 residues long. Trimming took off 3 bases at V and 4 bases at J, with 7 bases between the two ends. Written as DNA, the CDR3 is TGTGCCAGCAGCTTCCCAGGGAATCAGCCCCAGCATTTT. Residues: CASSFPGNQPQHF.

The rearrangement uses TRBV14 and TRBJ1-2; no clear D gene. The CDR3 has 14 amino acids. The germline V gene has CDR1 SGHDN and CDR2 FVKESK. Trimming removed 5 bases from V and 0 bases from J, with 10 bases in between. The CDR3 reads CASSLSVANYGYTF. DNA of the CDR3: TGTGCCAGCAGCTTGTCTGTAGCTAACTATGGCTACACCTTC.

V is TRBV24-1 and J is TRBJ2-3; perhaps TRBD2 as D (5 bases). V was clipped by 0 bases and J by 4 bases, with 13 bases between them. This CDR3 has 16 residues. Germline V gene lookup returns CDR1 KGHDR and CDR2 SFDVKD. The CDR3 DNA reads TGTGCCACCAGTGATTTGCCCGGGGAATCAGCAGATACGCAGTATTTT. Amino acids: CATSDLPGESADTQYF.

In its sample, this clone was seen a few times. The chain carries TRBV7-9 and TRBJ1-6; TRBD1 might be the D (5 bases). This CDR3 region has 14 residues. Germline V gives CDR1 SEHNR, CDR2 FQNEAQ (reference sequence). V gave up 4 bases and J gave up 5 bases, with 9 bases separating them. The CDR3 is CASSSHRNNSPLHF. CDR3 bases: TGTGCCAGCAGCTCCCACAGGAATAATTCACCCCTCCACTTT.

This clone was seen a handful of times. This sequence joins TRBV9 and TRBJ1-1, with 9 bases aligning to TRBD1. The CDR3 has 15 amino acids. The V and J ends lost 4 bases and 4 bases, in that order; junction bases with no gene match: 8. Germline V gives CDR1 SGDLS, CDR2 YYNGEE. CDR3 sequence reads: CASSPHGQGTTEAFF. The CDR3 region has the DNA TGTGCCAGCAGCCCACACGGACAGGGGACCACTGAAGCTTTCTTT.

The chain is built from TRBV11-2 and TRBJ1-1, with D tentatively TRBD1 (6 bases). With 6 bases removed from V and 7 bases from J, the gap between germline ends came to 12 bases. CDR3 length: 12 residues. Germline CDR1 SGHAT, CDR2 FQNNGV. The CDR3 region is CASSLPDSEAFF. In nucleotides, the CDR3 is TGTGCCAGCAGTTTGCCGGACAGTGAAGCTTTCTTT.